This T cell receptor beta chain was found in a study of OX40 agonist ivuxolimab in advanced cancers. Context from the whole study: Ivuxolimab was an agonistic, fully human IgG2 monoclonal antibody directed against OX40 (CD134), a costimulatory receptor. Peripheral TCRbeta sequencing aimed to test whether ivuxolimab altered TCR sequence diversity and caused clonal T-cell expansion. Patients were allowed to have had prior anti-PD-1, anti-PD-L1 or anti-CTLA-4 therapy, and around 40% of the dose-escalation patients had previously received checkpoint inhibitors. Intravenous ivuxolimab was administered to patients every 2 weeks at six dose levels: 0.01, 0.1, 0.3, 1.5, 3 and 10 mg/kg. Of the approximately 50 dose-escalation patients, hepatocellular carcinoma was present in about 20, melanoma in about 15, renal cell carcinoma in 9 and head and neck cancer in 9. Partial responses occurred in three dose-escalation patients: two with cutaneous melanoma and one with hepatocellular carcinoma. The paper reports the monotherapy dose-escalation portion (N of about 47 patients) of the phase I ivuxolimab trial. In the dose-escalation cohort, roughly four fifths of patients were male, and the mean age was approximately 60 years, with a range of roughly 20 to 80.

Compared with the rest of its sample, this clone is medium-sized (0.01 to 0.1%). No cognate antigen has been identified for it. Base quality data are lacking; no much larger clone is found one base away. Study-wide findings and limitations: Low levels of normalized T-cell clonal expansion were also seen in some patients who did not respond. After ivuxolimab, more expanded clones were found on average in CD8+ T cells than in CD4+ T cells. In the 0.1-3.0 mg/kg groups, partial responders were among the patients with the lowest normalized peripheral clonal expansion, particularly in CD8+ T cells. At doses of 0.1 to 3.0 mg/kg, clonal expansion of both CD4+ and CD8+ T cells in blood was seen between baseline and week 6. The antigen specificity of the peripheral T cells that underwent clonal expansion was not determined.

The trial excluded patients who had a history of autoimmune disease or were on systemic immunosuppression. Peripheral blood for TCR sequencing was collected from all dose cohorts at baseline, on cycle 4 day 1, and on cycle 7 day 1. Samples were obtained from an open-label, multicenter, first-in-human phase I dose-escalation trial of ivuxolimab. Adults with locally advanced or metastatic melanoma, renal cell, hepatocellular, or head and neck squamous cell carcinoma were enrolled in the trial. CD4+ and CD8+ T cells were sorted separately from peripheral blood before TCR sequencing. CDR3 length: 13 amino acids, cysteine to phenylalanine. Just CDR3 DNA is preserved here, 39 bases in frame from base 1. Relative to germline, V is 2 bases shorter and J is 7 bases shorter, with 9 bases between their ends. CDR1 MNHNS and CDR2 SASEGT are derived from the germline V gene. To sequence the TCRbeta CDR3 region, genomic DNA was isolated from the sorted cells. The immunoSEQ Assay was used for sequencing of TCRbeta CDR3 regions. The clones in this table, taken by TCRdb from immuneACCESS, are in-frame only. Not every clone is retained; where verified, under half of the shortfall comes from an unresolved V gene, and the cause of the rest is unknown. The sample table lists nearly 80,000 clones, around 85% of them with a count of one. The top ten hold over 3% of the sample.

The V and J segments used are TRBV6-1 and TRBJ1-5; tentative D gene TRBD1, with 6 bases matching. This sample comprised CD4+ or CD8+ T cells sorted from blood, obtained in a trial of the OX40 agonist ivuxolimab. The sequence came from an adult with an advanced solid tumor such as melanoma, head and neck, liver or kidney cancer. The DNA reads TGTGCCAGCAGTGAATGGCAGGGGCAGCCCCAGCATTTT. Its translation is CASSEWQGQPQHF.